The clone carrying this T cell receptor beta chain was found a few times. Its antigen is not identified. The germline V gene encodes CDR1 DFQATT and CDR2 SNEGSKA (reference sequence). V gave up 6 bases and J gave up 7 bases; unmatched junction bases: 2. CDR3 length: 12 residues. No fewer than 7 million PBMCs went into each sample. Using a J-beta primer mix together with a sample-barcoded 5' primer, a second PCR was run for about 7 to 12 cycles. In TCRdb, the 5' RACE reads were re-called with MiXCR into one record per CDR3 protein. The data hold about 730,000 distinct CDR3 sequences, with roughly 45% observed a single time. The sample is drawn from a study of blood T cells in healthy people across ages. Findings and caveats of the study: Whereas aged donors had fewer naive CD4+ cells, long-lived donors had more of them and higher diversity. Per million T cells, TCR beta diversity dropped roughly linearly as age increased. There was no known CMV status for donors, so expanded clonotype changes were possibly confounded.

V is TRBV20-1 and J is TRBJ2-4, with 11 bases fitting TRBD1. This receptor was identified in a woman aged 55-70 years in good health. Sequencing was done on a sample of blood. Written as DNA, the CDR3 is TGCAGTGCCTGGACAGGGGGCAACATTCAGTACTTC. Its protein is CSAWTGGNIQYF.